These 10 T cell receptor beta chains were sequenced from one sample in a study of T-cell reconstitution after alpha-beta-depleted transplantation in children. Unique molecular identifiers were incorporated during preparation of the TCRbeta library. TCRdb itself ran the PCR reads through MiXCR, one entry per CDR3 protein. The sample has 260,000 or so distinct CDR3 sequences; 12% are singletons. The source was PBMCs from the stem cell graft donor, collected from the stem cell graft. Receptor source: a human donor who donated a stem cell graft to a child with acute lymphoblastic leukemia.

This clonotype was picked up many times. The V gene is TRBV5-1, the J gene TRBJ1-3, with D tentatively TRBD1 (5 bases). The germline CDR1 and CDR2 sequences are SGHRS and YFSETQ. Trimming pared 3 bases from V and 0 bases from J, leaving 7 bases between. CDR3 size: 14 residues. CDR3 coding DNA: TGCGCCAGCAGCTCCGGGACCTCTGGAAACACCATATATTTT. Amino acids: CASSSGTSGNTIYF.

This clonotype came up many times. J is TRBJ1-2 and V is TRBV28; tentatively, D is TRBD1 (5 bases). Germline loops: CDR1 MDHEN, CDR2 SYDVKM. CDR3 length equals 13 residues. Trimming removed 6 bases from V and 8 bases from J, with 16 bases in between. The CDR3 reads CASRSQGRNGYTF. The CDR3 DNA sequence: TGTGCCAGCAGGTCCCAGGGCCGGAACGGCTACACCTTC.

This clonotype was seen many times. V and J are TRBV20-1 and TRBJ2-7; either TRBD1 or TRBD2 may fit D (5 bases each). The V end lost 3 bases, the J end lost 3 bases, and 12 bases lay between the germline ends. CDR3 length: 13 amino acids. Germline CDR1 is DFQATT and CDR2 is SNEGSKA (reference sequence). CDR3 in DNA: TGCAGTGCTAGTAGGTCAGGGAGCTACGAGCAGTACTTC. This gives the protein CSASRSGSYEQYF.

This clonotype was recorded at least ten times. This chain connects TRBV19 to TRBJ1-1; D not resolved. Germline values: CDR1 LNHDA, CDR2 SQIVND (reference sequence). The CDR3 consists of 13 residues. V lost 2 bases and J lost 1, with 5 bases in between. The CDR3 region is CASSISRNTEAFF. In nucleotides, the CDR3 is TGTGCCAGTAGTATATCCAGGAACACTGAAGCTTTCTTT.

Many counts were recorded for this clonotype. The V gene is TRBV27, the J gene TRBJ2-7; weak D call: TRBD1 (5 bases). This CDR3 spans 14 amino acids. CDR1 is MNHEY and CDR2 is SMNVEV in the germline V gene (reference sequence). V lost 4 bases and J lost 0, with 10 bases in between. The CDR3 sequence is CASSSVDSSYEQYF. As DNA, the CDR3 is TGTGCCAGCAGTTCCGTCGACAGCTCCTACGAGCAGTACTTC.

On this clonotype: This may stem from a read error, because a much larger clone lies one nucleotide away. This sequence joins TRBV5-1 and TRBJ2-5; D tentatively reads TRBD1 or TRBD2 (6 bases each). Germline values: CDR1 SGHRS, CDR2 YFSETQ. The CDR3 loop spans 16 amino acids. Here the CDR3 reads CTSKGGKGSDQETQYF. The CDR3 DNA sequence: TGCACCAGCAAGGGGGGTAAAGGGTCTGACCAAGAGACCCAGTACTTC.

The chain recombines TRBV2 with TRBJ1-5, with TRBD1 matching 7 bases. Losses at the gene ends were 5 bases for V and 0 bases for J; bases not matched to a gene: 10. From germline, CDR1 is SNHLY and CDR2 FYNNEI. This CDR3 is built from 17 residues. CDR3 DNA: TGTGCCAGCAGTCGTGGACAGGCTATCCGTAGCAATCAGCCCCAGCATTTT. Its translation is CASSRGQAIRSNQPQHF. The full variable domain, its missing parts supplied by reference TRBV2 and TRBJ1-5, is EPEVTQTPSHQVTQMGQEVILRCVPISNHLYFYWYRQILGQKVEFLVSFYNNEISEKSEIFDDQFSVERPDGSNFTLKIRSTKLEDSAMYFCASSRGQAIRSNQPQHFGDGTRLSIL.

This clonotype was found many times. The chain couples TRBV11-1 to TRBJ2-6; D perhaps matches TRBD1 (6 bases). From germline, CDR1 is SGHAT and CDR2 FQDESV (reference sequence). The ends were cut back, 1 base at V and 0 bases at J, with 13 bases in the middle. This CDR3 comprises 18 residues. CDR3 residues: CASSLGGTLNSGANVLTF. CDR3 nucleotides: TGTGCCAGCAGCTTAGGGGGGACACTAAACTCTGGGGCCAACGTCCTGACTTTC. The variable domain in full, with the rest retrieved from reference TRBV11-1 and TRBJ2-6, is EAEVAQSPRYKITEKSQAVAFWCDPISGHATLYWYRQILGQGPELLVQFQDESVVDDSQLPKDRFSAERLKGVDSTLKIQPAELGDSAMYLCASSLGGTLNSGANVLTFGAGSRLTVL.

This clonotype was recorded many times. The chain joins TRBV28 to TRBJ2-5, with 9 bases identical to TRBD2. The trim removed 5 bases at V and 5 bases at J, leaving 12 bases unmatched. The CDR3 has 16 amino acids. Looked up from germline, CDR1 is MDHEN and CDR2 is SYDVKM. In nucleotides, the CDR3 is TGTGCCAGCAGTCCCGACCGAAGACTAGCGGAGGAGACCCAGTACTTC. Protein sequence: CASSPDRRLAEETQYF.

This clonotype was recorded many times. The chain carries TRBV18 and TRBJ2-1; unclear D gene. V was clipped by 4 bases and J by 0 bases, with 7 bases between them. Germline V CDR1 and CDR2: KGHSH, LQKENI. The CDR3 covers 14 residues. The CDR3 DNA follows: TGTGCCAGCTCACAGGGTTCCTCCTACAATGAGCAGTTCTTC. It translates to CASSQGSSYNEQFF.